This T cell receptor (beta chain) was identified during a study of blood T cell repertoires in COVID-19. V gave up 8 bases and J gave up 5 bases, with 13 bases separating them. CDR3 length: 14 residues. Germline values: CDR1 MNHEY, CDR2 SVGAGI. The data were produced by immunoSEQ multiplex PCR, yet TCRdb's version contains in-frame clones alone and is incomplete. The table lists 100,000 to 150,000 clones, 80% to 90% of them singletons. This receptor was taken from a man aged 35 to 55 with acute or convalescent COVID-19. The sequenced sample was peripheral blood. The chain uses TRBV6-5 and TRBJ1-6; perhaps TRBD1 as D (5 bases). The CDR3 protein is CASGYRTDNSPLHF. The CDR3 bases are TGTGCCAGCGGGTACAGGACCGATAATTCACCCCTCCACTTT.